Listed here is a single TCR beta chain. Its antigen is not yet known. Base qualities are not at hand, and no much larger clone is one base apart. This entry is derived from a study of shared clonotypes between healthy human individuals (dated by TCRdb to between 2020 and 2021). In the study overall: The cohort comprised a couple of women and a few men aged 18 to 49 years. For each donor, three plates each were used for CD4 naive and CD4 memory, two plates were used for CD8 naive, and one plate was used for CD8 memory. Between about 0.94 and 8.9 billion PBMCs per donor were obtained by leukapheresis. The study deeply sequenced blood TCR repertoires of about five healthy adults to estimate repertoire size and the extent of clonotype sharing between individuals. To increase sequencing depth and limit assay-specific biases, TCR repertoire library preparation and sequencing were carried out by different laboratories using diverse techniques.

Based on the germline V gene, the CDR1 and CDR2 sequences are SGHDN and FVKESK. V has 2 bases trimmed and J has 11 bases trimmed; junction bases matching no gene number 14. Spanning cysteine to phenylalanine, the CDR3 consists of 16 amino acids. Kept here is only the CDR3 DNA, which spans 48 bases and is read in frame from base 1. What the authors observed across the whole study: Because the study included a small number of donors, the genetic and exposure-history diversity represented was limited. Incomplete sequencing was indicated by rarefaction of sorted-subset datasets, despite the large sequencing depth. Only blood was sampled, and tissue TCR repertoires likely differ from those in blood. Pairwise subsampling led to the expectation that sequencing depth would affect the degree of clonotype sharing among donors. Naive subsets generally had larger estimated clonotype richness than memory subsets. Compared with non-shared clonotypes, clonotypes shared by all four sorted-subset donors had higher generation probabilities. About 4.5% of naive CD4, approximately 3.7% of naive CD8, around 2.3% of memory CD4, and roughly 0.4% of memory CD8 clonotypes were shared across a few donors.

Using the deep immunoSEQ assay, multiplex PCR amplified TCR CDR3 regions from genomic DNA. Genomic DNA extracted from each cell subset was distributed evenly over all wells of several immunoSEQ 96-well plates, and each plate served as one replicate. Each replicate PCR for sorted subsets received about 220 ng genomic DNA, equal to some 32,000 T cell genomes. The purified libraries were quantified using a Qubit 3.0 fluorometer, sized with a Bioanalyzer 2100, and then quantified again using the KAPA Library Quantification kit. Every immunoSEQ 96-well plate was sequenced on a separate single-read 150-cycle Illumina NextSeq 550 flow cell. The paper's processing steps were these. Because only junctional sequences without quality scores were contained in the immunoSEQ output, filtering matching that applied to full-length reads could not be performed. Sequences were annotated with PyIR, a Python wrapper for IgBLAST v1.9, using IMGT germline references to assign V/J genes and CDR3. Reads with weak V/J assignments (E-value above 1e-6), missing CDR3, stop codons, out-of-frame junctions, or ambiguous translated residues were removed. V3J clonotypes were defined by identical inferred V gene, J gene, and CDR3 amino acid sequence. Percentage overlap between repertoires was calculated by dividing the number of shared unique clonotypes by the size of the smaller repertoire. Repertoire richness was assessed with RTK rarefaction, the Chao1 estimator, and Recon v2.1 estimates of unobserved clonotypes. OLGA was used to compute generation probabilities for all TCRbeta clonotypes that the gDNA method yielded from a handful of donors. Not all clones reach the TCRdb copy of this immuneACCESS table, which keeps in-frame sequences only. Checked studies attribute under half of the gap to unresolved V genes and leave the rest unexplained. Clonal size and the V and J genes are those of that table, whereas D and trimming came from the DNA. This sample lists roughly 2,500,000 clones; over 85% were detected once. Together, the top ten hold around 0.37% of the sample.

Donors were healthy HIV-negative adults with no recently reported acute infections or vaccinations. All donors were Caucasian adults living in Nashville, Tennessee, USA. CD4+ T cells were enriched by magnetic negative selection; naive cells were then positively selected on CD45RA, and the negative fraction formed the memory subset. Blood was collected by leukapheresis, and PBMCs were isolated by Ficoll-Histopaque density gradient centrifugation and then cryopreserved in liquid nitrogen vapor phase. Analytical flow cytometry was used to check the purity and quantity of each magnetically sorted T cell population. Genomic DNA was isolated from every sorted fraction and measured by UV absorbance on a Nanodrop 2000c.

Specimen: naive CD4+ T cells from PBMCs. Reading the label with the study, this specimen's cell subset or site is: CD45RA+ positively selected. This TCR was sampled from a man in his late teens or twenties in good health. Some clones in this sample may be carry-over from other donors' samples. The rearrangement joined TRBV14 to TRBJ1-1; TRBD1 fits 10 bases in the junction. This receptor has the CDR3 CASSQRRPTGGVLAFF. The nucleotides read TGTGCCAGCAGCCAAAGAAGACCGACAGGGGGCGTACTGGCTTTCTTT. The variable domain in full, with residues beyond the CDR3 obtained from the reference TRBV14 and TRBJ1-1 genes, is EAGVTQFPSHSVIEKGQTVTLRCDPISGHDNLYWYRRVMGKEIKFLLHFVKESKQDESGMPNNRFLAERTGGTYSTLKVQPAELEDSGVYFCASSQRRPTGGVLAFFGQGTRLTVV.